The clone carrying this T cell receptor (beta chain) was found a few times. Its target is not known. Additional DNA sequences in this sample encode the identical CDR3. Sorted-subset replicate PCRs used about 190 ng of genomic DNA. This amount corresponded to 30,000 to 35,000 T cell genomes. The method was immunoSEQ multiplex PCR; TCRdb's version includes in-frame clones alone and lacks a portion of them. Of approximately 2,000,000 clones detected, just under 95% appear once; the ten largest clones hold around 1.8%. Naive CD8 cells lacked CD45RO, underwent positive selection for CCR7 and left out terminally differentiated effector memory CD45RA+ cells. The donors, healthy adults who were HIV-negative, had experienced no recent acute infections or vaccinations. This sample is drawn from a study of shared clonotypes between healthy human individuals. Overall study results and limits: The generation probabilities recorded for non-shared clonotypes fell below those of clonotypes shared by all four donors.

Germline V gives CDR1 MNHEY, CDR2 SMNVEV (reference sequence). Trimming stripped 3 bases from V and 1 base from J, with 6 bases between. The CDR3 spans 13 residues. Sequencing was performed on naive CD8+ T cells from PBMCs. The clonotype originates from a man aged 18 to 30 in good health. Some clones in this sample may be carry-over from other donors' samples. V usage is TRBV27 and J usage is TRBJ1-1; no clear D gene. This chain's CDR3 is CASSLDRNTEAFF. DNA of the CDR3: TGTGCCAGCAGTTTGGATAGGAACACTGAAGCTTTCTTT.